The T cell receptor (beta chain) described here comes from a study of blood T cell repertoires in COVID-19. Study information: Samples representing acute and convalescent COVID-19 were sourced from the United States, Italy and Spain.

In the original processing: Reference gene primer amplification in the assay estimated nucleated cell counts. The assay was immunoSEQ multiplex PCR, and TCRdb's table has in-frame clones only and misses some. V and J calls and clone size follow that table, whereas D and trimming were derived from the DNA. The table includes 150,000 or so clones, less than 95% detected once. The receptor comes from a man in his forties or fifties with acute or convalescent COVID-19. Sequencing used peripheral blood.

The CDR3 nucleotides read TGTGCCAGCAGCCCCCCTCTTTTGGGACAAGTTAATGAAAAACTGTTTTTT. It yields the protein CASSPPLLGQVNEKLFF. The V call is TRBV7-9, the J call TRBJ1-4, with D perhaps TRBD1 (6 bases). Germline CDR1 and CDR2: SEHNR and FQNEAQ (reference sequence). CDR3 size: 17 residues. The V and J ends lost 5 bases and 4 bases respectively, with 20 bases between them.